The TCR beta chain described here comes from a study of beta chain features in type 1 diabetes. V gave up 3 bases and J gave up 9 bases; unmatched junction bases: 1. This CDR3 region has 13 residues. Germline V gene lookup returns CDR1 SQVTM and CDR2 ANQGSEA. This clone has just a few counts. The whole isolated RNA underwent reverse transcription, so sequencing captured expressed TCRB transcripts. Assay: immunoSEQ multiplex PCR; the TCRdb copy retains only in-frame clones and omits some. The sample has fewer than 200,000 clones; 10% to 15% are singletons. The chain combines TRBV29-1 with TRBJ2-1, with 14 bases identical to TRBD2. Sequenced sample: central memory CD4+ T cells from blood. This sequence was found in a woman younger than 35 in good health. The chain's CDR3 is CSVEGLAGAEQFF. As DNA, the CDR3 is TGCAGCGTTGAGGGACTAGCGGGAGCTGAGCAGTTCTTC.